Listed below are T cell receptor beta chains from one sample, sequenced in a study of blood T cell repertoires in COVID-19. Data came from immunoSEQ multiplex PCR; TCRdb stores just in-frame clones and leaves some out. The data contain 180,000 or so clones, less than 90% of them singletons. Sequencing was carried out using PBMCs or T cells enriched from blood (not recorded which). Receptors originate from a woman aged 45-65 years who had recovered from COVID-19. The CDR3 runs from the conserved cysteine through the conserved F or W. The D gene is left open where the match is weak. Size is omitted from some rows. Given values are once, few, many or a class for expanded clones.

d_call clone_size j_call v_call cdr3_nt cdr3_aa
TRBD2 NA TRBJ2-5 TRBV15 TGTGCCACCAGCAGAGACCCCGGGGGGGGTCCCCAGTACTTC CATSRDPGGGPQYF
NA NA TRBJ2-5 TRBV9 TGTGCCAGCAGCGGCGGTGGTCGGGAGACCCAGTACTTC CASSGGGRETQYF
TRBD1 NA TRBJ1-1 TRBV29-1 TGCAGTGTACCAGGGGGGCGTGGGGAAGCTTTCTTT CSVPGGRGEAFF
NA NA TRBJ2-3 TRBV6-2/TRBV6-3 TGTGCCAGCAGTTCCTACTTAGATACGCAGTATTTT CASSSYLDTQYF
TRBD1 NA TRBJ1-4 TRBV4-1 TGCGCCAGCAGGACCGGACAGGGCCGCGAAAAACTGTTTTTT CASRTGQGREKLFF
TRBD1 NA TRBJ1-5 TRBV7-2 TGTGCCAGCAGCTCCCCGACAGGGGGCGGGAATCAGCCCCAGCATTTT CASSSPTGGGNQPQHF
TRBD1 NA TRBJ1-2 TRBV19 TGTGCCAGTAGCCCCTCCGGGACAGGGATCTATGGCTACACCTTC CASSPSGTGIYGYTF
NA NA TRBJ1-5 TRBV19 TGTGCCAGTAGTATCCAGGGCGTATTAAATCAGCCCCAGCATTTT CASSIQGVLNQPQHF
TRBD1 NA TRBJ2-5 TRBV5-6 TGTGCCAGCAACGGACAGGGGGCGGGGGAGACCCAGTACTTC CASNGQGAGETQYF
NA NA TRBJ1-1 TRBV10-1 TGCGCCTACGGGGGGGGCACTTTGAACACTGAAGCTTTCTTT CAYGGGTLNTEAFF
TRBD2 NA TRBJ2-1 TRBV6-2/TRBV6-3 TGTGCCAGCAGTCGCGGGACTAGCGGTCCCTTTGAGCAGTTCTTC CASSRGTSGPFEQFF
TRBD1 NA TRBJ1-1 TRBV16 TGTGCCAGCAGCCAATCAGGTAGGGGGCAGAACACTGAAGCTTTCTTT CASSQSGRGQNTEAFF
TRBD1 NA TRBJ2-2 TRBV9 TGTGCCAGCACCCAATCTACAGGGGCGAACACCGGGGAGCTGTTTTTT CASTQSTGANTGELFF
NA NA TRBJ1-1 TRBV11-3 TGTGCCAGCAGCTTATCGGGGGGGACTGAAGCTTTCTTT CASSLSGGTEAFF
NA NA TRBJ1-2 TRBV20-1 TGCAGTGCTAGCAACACCTATGGCTACACCTTC CSASNTYGYTF
NA NA TRBJ2-3 TRBV7-2 TGTGCCAGCAGCTTAGGGCTAGGTTCCCCCCCAGATACGCAGTATTTT CASSLGLGSPPDTQYF
TRBD1 NA TRBJ1-4 TRBV13 TGTGCCAGCAGCGGTGGGACAGCCCAAAAGAGACTTTTT CASSGGTAQKRLF
NA NA TRBJ1-1 TRBV7-2 TGTGCCAGCAGCGCCCAACAGGGTACGAACACTGAAGCTTTCTTT CASSAQQGTNTEAFF
TRBD1 once TRBJ1-3 TRBV27 TGTGCCAGCAGACCCTGGGACAGTTCCTCTGGAAACACCATATATTTT CASRPWDSSSGNTIYF
NA NA TRBJ1-4 TRBV7-9 TGTGCCAGCAGCCCAATGGGGCAGGAAAATGAAAAACTGTTTTTT CASSPMGQENEKLFF
NA many TRBJ1-4 TRBV20-1 TGCAGTGCTAGTTATCCAGGCGATAATGAAAAACTGTTTTTT CSASYPGDNEKLFF
TRBD1 NA TRBJ1-1 TRBV25-1 TGTGCCAGCAGTCCTGGGACAGCTAATTTACCGGAAGCTTTCTTT CASSPGTANLPEAFF
NA NA TRBJ2-2 TRBV7-2 TGTGCCAGCAGCCCAGGGGGCTTCCGGGGGGCCCTACGGGAGCTGTTTTTT CASSPGGFRGALRELFF
NA NA TRBJ1-1 TRBV7-2 TGTGCCAGCAGCTTAGCCGGGGGGAACACTGAAGCTTTCTTT CASSLAGGNTEAFF
NA NA TRBJ1-1 TRBV5-1 TGCGCCAGCAGCTTCGGGTCGAACACTGAAGCTTTCTTT CASSFGSNTEAFF
NA NA TRBJ2-5 TRBV24-1 TGTGCCACCGGTGGAACGGAGAACCAAGAGACCCAGTACTTC CATGGTENQETQYF
TRBD1 NA TRBJ1-2 TRBV2 TGTGCCAGCAGTGAACGACAGGGAAACGGCTACACCTTC CASSERQGNGYTF
NA once TRBJ1-1 TRBV7-3 TGTGCCAGCAGCTTATTTTTGAGCTCTGAGGGCACTGAAGCTTTCTTT CASSLFLSSEGTEAFF
TRBD2 NA TRBJ2-3 TRBV4-1 TGCGCCAGCAGCCAAGATCTAAGCGGGGGGTGGGATTTT CASSQDLSGGWDF
NA NA TRBJ1-1 TRBV11-2 TGTGCCAGCAGCTCGTTACAGGGTATCGGTGAAGCTTTCTTT CASSSLQGIGEAFF
TRBD2 NA TRBJ2-3 TRBV6-6 TGTGCCAGCACAAGCGGGAGGGATACAGATACGCAGTATTTT CASTSGRDTDTQYF
NA NA TRBJ2-3 TRBV20-1 TGCAGTGCTAGTCCCCCCGGGAGACGGGCAGATACGCAGTATTTT CSASPPGRRADTQYF
TRBD2 NA TRBJ2-1 TRBV3-1/TRBV3-2 TGTGCCAGCAGCCGAGTAGCGGGAGGGTTCAATGAGCAGTTCTTC CASSRVAGGFNEQFF
TRBD1 NA TRBJ2-3 TRBV7-9 TGTGCCAGCAGTGGGTTCGGACAGGGGGGCACAGATACGCAGTATTTT CASSGFGQGGTDTQYF
TRBD2 many TRBJ2-1 TRBV6-4 TGTGCCAGCAGCAACGCGGCGGGGGAAGGCAATGAGCAGTTCTTC CASSNAAGEGNEQFF
NA NA TRBJ2-2 TRBV19 TGTGCCAGCACCCCCGGGACAGCGGGCACCGGGGAGCTGTTTTTT CASTPGTAGTGELFF
TRBD2 NA TRBJ2-1 TRBV27 TGTGCCAGCAGAAACTCGGGACTACCCAATGAGCAGTTCTTC CASRNSGLPNEQFF
NA NA TRBJ1-2 TRBV30 TGTGCCTGGAGCACATCACCGGGGGGCTACACCTTC CAWSTSPGGYTF
NA NA TRBJ2-3 TRBV6-6 TGTGCCAGCAGTCCTTTCGCGGATACGCAGTATTTT CASSPFADTQYF
TRBD1 NA TRBJ2-3 TRBV6-5 TGTGCCAGCAGAACCGGGACAGGGGGCCGTACGCAGTATTTT CASRTGTGGRTQYF
TRBD2 few TRBJ2-5 TRBV11-3 TGTGCCAGCAGCTTTGGGGGGGAGGGCCAAGAGACCCAGTACTTC CASSFGGEGQETQYF
NA once TRBJ1-5 TRBV28 TGTGCCAGCAGTTTTGGGGGCCAGCCCCAGCATTTT CASSFGGQPQHF
TRBD1 NA TRBJ1-2 TRBV5-4 TGTGCCAGCAGGGGATTGACAGGGGGCGAAGATGGCTACACCTTC CASRGLTGGEDGYTF
TRBD2 NA TRBJ2-5 TRBV5-6 TGTGCCAGCAGCTTGGAGACTAGCGGGGGGGAGACCCAGTACTTC CASSLETSGGETQYF
TRBD2 NA TRBJ2-1 TRBV12-5 TGTGCTAGTGGTTCAGGACTAGCATCCTACAATGAGCAGTTCTTC CASGSGLASYNEQFF
NA NA TRBJ2-5 TRBV18 TGTGCCAGCTCACCACCATCGGAGGAGACCCAGTACTTC CASSPPSEETQYF